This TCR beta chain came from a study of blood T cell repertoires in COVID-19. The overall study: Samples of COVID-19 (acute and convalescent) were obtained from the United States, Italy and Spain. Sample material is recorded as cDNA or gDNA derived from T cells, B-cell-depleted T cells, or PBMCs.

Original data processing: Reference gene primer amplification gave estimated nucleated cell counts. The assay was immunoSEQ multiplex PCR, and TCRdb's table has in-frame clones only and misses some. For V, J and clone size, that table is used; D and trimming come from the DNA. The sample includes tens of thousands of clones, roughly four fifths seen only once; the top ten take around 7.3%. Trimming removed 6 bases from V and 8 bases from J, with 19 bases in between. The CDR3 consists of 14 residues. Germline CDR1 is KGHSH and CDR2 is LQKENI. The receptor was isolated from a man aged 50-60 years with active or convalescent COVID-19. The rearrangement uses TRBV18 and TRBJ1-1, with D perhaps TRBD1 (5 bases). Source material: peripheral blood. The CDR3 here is CASSPNFSEGEAFF. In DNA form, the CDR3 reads TGTGCCAGCTCTCCGAACTTTTCGGAGGGGGAAGCTTTCTTT.